The 15 T cell receptor beta chains below all came from one sample that was sequenced in a study of neoadjuvant nivolumab and ipilimumab in lung cancer. The assay was immunoSEQ multiplex PCR, and TCRdb's table has in-frame clones only and misses some. Of about 1,500 clones listed, about 82% are singletons. The material sequenced was adjacent normal lung tissue, taken after neoadjuvant nivolumab, alone or with ipilimumab, at or shortly before surgery. These receptors originate from an adult with non-small cell lung cancer.

The chain links TRBV23-1 to TRBJ2-3; D may be TRBD2 (5 bases). TRBV23-1 is labeled an ORF, and its function is uncertain. This CDR3 comprises 16 residues. The V end lost 0 bases, the J end lost 0 bases, and 10 bases lay between the germline ends. For the CDR3, the DNA is TGCGCCAGCAGTCAATCTGGCGAGGGTAGCACAGATACGCAGTATTTT. This gives the protein CASSQSGEGSTDTQYF.

The chain has TRBV9 and TRBJ1-5; TRBD1 is a possible D gene (6 bases). The CDR3 covers 17 residues. Between the trimmed V and J ends, which lost 0 bases and 4 bases, there was a span of 17 bases. The germline V gene encodes CDR1 SGDLS and CDR2 YYNGEE. CDR3 nucleotides: TGTGCCAGCAGCGTAGTCCAGGGGCGGATTAGAAATCAGCCCCAGCATTTT. It yields the protein CASSVVQGRIRNQPQHF.

V and J are TRBV5-1 and TRBJ1-5; 8 nucleotides match TRBD1. This CDR3 comprises 16 residues. The V gene's germline CDR1 is SGHRS and CDR2 YFSETQ. J lost 3 bases, V lost 4 bases, and 9 bases had no gene match. CDR3 sequence (DNA): TGCGCCAGCAGCAACCACAGGGGGGTCCCCAATCAGCCCCAGCATTTT. It yields the protein CASSNHRGVPNQPQHF.

This clone was seen only once. CDR3 in DNA: TGTGCCAGCAGATCTACAGTGAACACTGAAGCTTTCTTT. As protein: CASRSTVNTEAFF. V is TRBV5-6 and J is TRBJ1-1, with D hard to call. There are 13 residues in the CDR3. Germline V gene lookup returns CDR1 SGHDT and CDR2 YYEEEE. V was shortened by 5 bases and J by 0 bases, with 8 bases between the two germline ends.

The V gene is TRBV5-5, the J gene TRBJ1-2; D not certain. Germline V gives CDR1 SGHKS, CDR2 YYEKEE (reference sequence). CDR3 length: 15 amino acids. V was trimmed by 4 bases and J by 4 bases, leaving 17 bases between them. CDR3 sequence (DNA): TGTGCCAGCAGCCCCGGCGAGACCTCCGGCTATGGCTACACCTTC. It is translated as CASSPGETSGYGYTF. The full variable domain, with the rest looked up from reference TRBV5-5 and TRBJ1-2, is DAGVTQSPTHLIKTRGQQVTLRCSPISGHKSVSWYQQVLGQGPQFIFQYYEKEERGRGNFPDRFSARQFPNYSSELNVNALLLGDSALYLCASSPGETSGYGYTFGSGTRLTVV.

In nucleotides, the CDR3 is TGTGCCAGCACGGGAGTGAGGGGCTACACCTTC. Amino acid sequence: CASTGVRGYTF. This chain links TRBV2 with TRBJ1-2; D gene unclear. Trimming removed 7 bases from V and 8 bases from J, with 11 bases in between. The CDR3 totals 11 residues. CDR1 is SNHLY, CDR2 FYNNEI, per germline.

This clone has a single count. This CDR3 is CASSRGTEGSYEQYF. CDR3 DNA: TGTGCCAGCAGCCGAGGGACAGAGGGGTCCTACGAGCAGTACTTC. The chain uses TRBV11-1 and TRBJ2-7; 7 bases are a match to TRBD1. From germline, CDR1 is SGHAT and CDR2 FQDESV (reference sequence). V lost 5 bases to trimming and J lost 1 base; unmatched junction nucleotides: 8. CDR3 size: 15 residues.

The gene calls are TRBV6-5 and TRBJ2-3; TRBD1 matches 9 bases. Germline V gives CDR1 MNHEY, CDR2 SVGAGI. The ends lost 5 bases at V and 5 bases at J; junction bases unmatched: 8. The CDR3 has 15 residues. DNA for the CDR3: TGTGCCAGCAGTCCCCCGGGACAGGGAATAGATACGCAGTATTTT. Translation gives CASSPPGQGIDTQYF.

The rearrangement links TRBV11-2 to TRBJ1-2, with 10 bases fitting TRBD1. Looked up from germline, CDR1 is SGHAT and CDR2 is FQNNGV. The CDR3 loop spans 14 amino acids. The V gene end was trimmed by 5 bases and the J gene end by 2 bases; junction bases not matched to a gene: 2. The CDR3 loop is CASSPGQGNYGYTF. The CDR3 bases are TGTGCCAGCAGCCCGGGACAGGGGAACTATGGCTACACCTTC.

This clone was counted once. J is TRBJ2-7 and V is TRBV10-2, with D unresolved. Per the germline V gene, CDR1 is WSHSY and CDR2 is SAAADI. The CDR3 has 12 residues. V was trimmed by 3 bases and J by 3 bases, leaving 6 bases between them. The CDR3 coding sequence is TGCGCCAGCAGTGATAGTCTCTACGAGCAGTACTTC. Residues: CASSDSLYEQYF.

The rearrangement uses TRBV4-1 and TRBJ1-4; D is possibly TRBD1 (6 bases). There are 14 residues in the CDR3. The germline gives CDR1 MGHRA, CDR2 YSYEKL. The germline V and J ends were trimmed by 4 bases and 8 bases, with 14 bases remaining between them. The CDR3 protein is CASSLEGGEEKLFF. The CDR3 nucleotides read TGCGCCAGCAGCCTAGAGGGGGGAGAAGAAAAACTGTTTTTT.

The chain carries TRBV4-2 and TRBJ2-3; TRBD2 matches 13 bases. The CDR3 sequence is 17 residues long. Per germline, CDR1 LGHNA and CDR2 YNFKEQ. The V gene end was trimmed by 0 bases and the J gene end by 3 bases; junction bases not matched to a gene: 3. The CDR3 nucleotides are TGTGCCAGCAGCCAAGATCAACTAGCGGGGGGGACAGATACGCAGTATTTT. Encoded protein: CASSQDQLAGGTDTQYF.

DNA of the CDR3: TGTGCTCGATTCGGTCCCCATCCCTCTTACGAGCAGTACTTC. The encoded protein is CARFGPHPSYEQYF. V gene TRBV6-1 combines with J gene TRBJ2-7, with no clear D. Germline V lookup: CDR1 MNHNS, CDR2 SASEGT. This CDR3 comprises 14 residues.

The chain joins TRBV7-9 to TRBJ2-1; 12 nucleotides agree with TRBD2. There are 16 residues in the CDR3. With 4 bases clipped from V and 6 bases from J, the junction kept 7 bases outside the gene matches. CDR1 is SEHNR and CDR2 is FQNEAQ in the germline V gene (reference sequence). Here the CDR3 reads CASSSPSGGALNEQFF. CDR3 DNA sequence: TGTGCCAGCAGCTCCCCTAGCGGGGGGGCCCTCAATGAGCAGTTCTTC.

The chain recombines TRBV25-1 with TRBJ2-2; tentative D call: TRBD1 (6 bases). In germline, CDR1 is MGHDK, CDR2 SYGVNS. Trimming removed 5 bases at V and 7 bases at J, with 11 bases between. The CDR3 spans 13 residues. In nucleotides, the CDR3 is TGTGCCAGCAGTTGGGGGCCGGGCGGGGAGCTGTTTTTT. Translated: CASSWGPGGELFF.